The 31 T cell receptor beta chains in this list originate from one sample, sequenced in a study of T cells in localized non-small cell lung cancer. Clones were read by immunoSEQ multiplex PCR, and TCRdb kept only the in-frame ones, dropping some. Here the sample spans about 2,800 clones, over 20% being singletons. Sequences were derived from normal lung tissue next to the tumor, sampled before any cancer treatment. All receptors derive from an older male donor with stage II lung adenocarcinoma.

The chain recombines TRBV10-2 with TRBJ1-1; 11 positions match TRBD1. Trimming removed 6 bases from V and 4 bases from J; junction bases left unmatched: 10. Germline V gives CDR1 WSHSY, CDR2 SAAADI. The CDR3 is 16 amino acids. In DNA, the CDR3 is TGCGCCAGCAGGATTGGACAGGGGGCTAGGGGCACTGAAGCTTTCTTT. Its protein is CASRIGQGARGTEAFF.

This sequence joins TRBV15 and TRBJ1-2; D not resolved. The germline CDR1 and CDR2 sequences are LNHNV and YYDKDF (reference sequence). The V and J ends lost 1 base and 2 bases respectively, with 11 bases between them. The CDR3 spans 15 residues. The CDR3 DNA reads as TGTGCCACCAGCAGAGGCTTGGGGTCGAACTATGGCTACACCTTC. Translated: CATSRGLGSNYGYTF.

This clone was counted only a few times. V is TRBV19 and J is TRBJ2-1; D gene ambiguous. Trimming took off 1 base at V and 10 bases at J, with 14 bases between the two ends. Germline V gene sequence: CDR1 LNHDA, CDR2 SQIVND (reference sequence). The CDR3 length is 14 residues. The CDR3 region is CASSIGHYPSEQFF. In DNA, the CDR3 is TGTGCCAGTAGTATAGGTCATTACCCATCCGAGCAGTTCTTC. Drawing the rest from reference TRBV19 and TRBJ2-1, the complete variable domain is DGGITQSPKYLFRKEGQNVTLSCEQNLNHDAMYWYRQDPGQGLRLIYYSQIVNDFQKGDIAEGYSVSREKKESFPLTVTSAQKNPTAFYLCASSIGHYPSEQFFGPGTRLTVL.

In this sample, this clone is medium-sized. The chain joins TRBV6-8 to TRBJ2-5; 7 bases map to TRBD2. This CDR3 is built from 15 residues. The V gene's germline CDR1 is MNHGY and CDR2 SAAAGT. V shed 5 bases, J shed 4 bases, and the junction held 10 bases outside the gene matches. Written as DNA, the CDR3 is TGTGCCAGCAGTATGCGGGGGTTTCAAGGAGAGACCCAGTACTTC. This encodes CASSMRGFQGETQYF.

This clone was picked up a small number of times. J is TRBJ1-5 and V is TRBV6-8; tentative D call: TRBD1 (5 bases). V lost 2 bases and J 7 bases, leaving 12 bases between the germline ends. Per the germline V gene, CDR1 is MNHGY and CDR2 is SAAAGT. The CDR3 loop spans 14 amino acids. The CDR3 region is CASSYEGVSQPQHF. The CDR3 nucleotides read TGTGCCAGCAGTTACGAAGGGGTTAGCCAGCCCCAGCATTTT.

A few counts support this clone. The genes are TRBV9 and TRBJ1-1; the D gene is possibly TRBD1 (6 bases). Trimming took 5 bases from V and 5 from J, leaving 22 bases between them. The CDR3 is 16 residues long. CDR1 is SGDLS, CDR2 YYNGEE, per germline. CDR3 sequence (DNA): TGTGCCAGCAGTGAAACCCGGGACACCCCAAGAACTGAAGCTTTCTTT. The encoded protein is CASSETRDTPRTEAFF.

This rearrangement joins TRBV9 to TRBJ2-3; no definite D call. V was shortened by 7 bases and J by 1 base, with 10 bases between the two germline ends. Germline V lookup: CDR1 SGDLS, CDR2 YYNGEE. The CDR3 runs to 13 residues. The DNA of the CDR3 is TGTGCCAGCCGGGTCTTTCGCACAGATACGCAGTATTTT. Translating gives CASRVFRTDTQYF.

In this sample, this clone is medium-sized. The V call is TRBV6-8, the J call TRBJ2-1; 10 positions match TRBD1. This CDR3 has 16 amino acids. V lost 5 bases, J lost 3 bases, and 7 bases stayed unmatched. Germline CDR1 MNHGY, CDR2 SAAAGT. CDR3 sequence: CASSGGQGSYYNEQFF. The CDR3 bases are TGTGCCAGCAGTGGGGGACAGGGGTCCTACTACAATGAGCAGTTCTTC.

The chain is built from TRBV30 and TRBJ1-2; D is perhaps TRBD1 (6 bases). Germline lookup yields CDR1 GTSNPN and CDR2 SVGIG (reference sequence). This CDR3 is built from 13 residues. V was pared by 5 bases and J by 7 bases, with 17 bases between. For the CDR3, the DNA is TGTGCCTGGCGTGGCGAGGGGGGTGGTGGCTACACCTTC. Protein product: CAWRGEGGGGYTF.

This clone showed up just a few times. This chain links TRBV28 with TRBJ2-1; 8 bases are a match to TRBD2. The germline CDR1 and CDR2 sequences are MDHEN and SYDVKM. The CDR3 sequence is 14 residues long. Trimming at V came to 7 bases and at J to 0 bases, leaving 2 bases not matched to a gene. The CDR3 DNA follows: TGTGCCAGCAAGGGGACTAGCTCCTACAATGAGCAGTTCTTC. Encoded protein: CASKGTSSYNEQFF.

V is TRBV30 and J is TRBJ2-1; 8 bases match TRBD1. Germline V gene lookup returns CDR1 GTSNPN and CDR2 SVGIG (reference sequence). The CDR3 loop spans 14 amino acids. V lost 7 bases and J lost 8; bases outside the gene matches: 13. The CDR3 DNA is TGTGCCTCAATTTATATACAGGGGGGCGATGAGCAGTTCTTC. Translation gives CASIYIQGGDEQFF.

This clone counts as large. V and J are TRBV6-8 and TRBJ2-5; no clear D. The CDR3 contains 15 residues. From germline, CDR1 is MNHGY and CDR2 SAAAGT. Trimming left V 4 bases short and J 5 bases short, with 17 bases between. The CDR3, as DNA: TGTGCCAGCAGTTCCCCCCGGGCTAACGTCGAGACCCAGTACTTC. Its translation is CASSSPRANVETQYF.

This clone is judged medium-sized. This rearrangement joins TRBV9 to TRBJ1-5, with D unclear. Germline loops: CDR1 SGDLS, CDR2 YYNGEE. Deletions cut 4 bases from V and 3 bases from J, with 11 bases between. CDR3 length: 14 amino acids. The DNA for the CDR3 is TGTGCCAGCAGCTCCTTGGACCCCAATCAGCCCCAGCATTTT. Its protein is CASSSLDPNQPQHF.

The chain recombines TRBV11-3 with TRBJ2-7, with 14 bases that match TRBD2. Germline trimming cut 4 bases from V and 5 bases from J; bases unmatched to any gene: 10. This CDR3 contains 17 residues. Germline loops: CDR1 SGHNT, CDR2 YENEEA. CDR3 protein: CASSSFRLAGGPDEQYF. DNA of the CDR3: TGTGCCAGCAGCTCGTTTAGACTAGCGGGAGGGCCCGACGAGCAGTACTTC.

The chain carries TRBV4-1 and TRBJ1-5; 8 nucleotides agree with TRBD1. Unmatched junction bases numbered 6, after V lost 1 base and J lost 7 bases. This CDR3 is 15 amino acids long. Per the germline V gene, CDR1 is MGHRA and CDR2 is YSYEKL. The CDR3 bases are TGCGCCAGCAGCCAAGTCCCAGGGGGCGCCCAGCCCCAGCATTTT. Protein product: CASSQVPGGAQPQHF.

This chain uses TRBV11-3 with TRBJ2-1; 10 positions match TRBD2. Germline CDR1 reads SGHNT; CDR2 reads YENEEA. This CDR3 has 16 residues. Trimming removed 5 bases from V and 4 bases from J; junction bases left unmatched: 8. In DNA, the CDR3 is TGTGCCAGCAGCCCGTCCGCTAGCGGGGGATACAATGAGCAGTTCTTC. Translated: CASSPSASGGYNEQFF.

A word on this clone: The same CDR3 is also encoded by other DNA sequences in this sample. This chain connects TRBV6-8 to TRBJ2-1; 7 bases map to TRBD1. Germline V gene lookup returns CDR1 MNHGY and CDR2 SAAAGT. Trimming took 6 bases from V and 3 from J; bases not matched to a gene: 2. The CDR3 extends over 13 amino acids. The CDR3 sequence is CASSRDSYNEQFF. The CDR3 DNA follows: TGTGCCAGCAGCCGGGACAGCTACAATGAGCAGTTCTTC.

Only a few counts were recorded for this clone. The CDR3 reads CASSRGGYSPLHF. CDR3 in DNA: TGTGCCAGCAGTCGGGGGGGCTATTCACCCCTCCACTTT. This chain uses TRBV9 with TRBJ1-6, with D tentatively TRBD1 (6 bases). The V and J ends lost 5 bases and 8 bases respectively, with 11 bases between them. The CDR3 totals 13 residues. The germline V gene encodes CDR1 SGDLS and CDR2 YYNGEE.

This chain connects TRBV18 to TRBJ2-3; a possible D gene is TRBD1 (5 bases). The CDR3 runs to 13 residues. Trimming cost V 6 bases and J 6 bases, with 13 bases left between them. In germline, CDR1 is KGHSH, CDR2 LQKENI. The DNA of the CDR3 is TGTGCCAGCTCGCCGAACCCAGGGGATACGCAGTATTTT. It translates to CASSPNPGDTQYF.

This clone turned up a few times. The chain joins TRBV11-3 to TRBJ2-7; 9 positions match TRBD1. CDR1 and CDR2 from the germline V gene are SGHNT and YENEEA. V was clipped by 1 base and J by 3 bases; unmatched bases: 13. This CDR3 has 18 amino acids. CDR3 region: CASSLVIIPGQGGYEQYF. CDR3 DNA sequence: TGTGCCAGCAGCTTAGTTATCATCCCGGGACAGGGTGGCTACGAGCAGTACTTC.

The chain has TRBV18 and TRBJ1-6; D gene unclear. The CDR3 covers 16 residues. Trimming removed 3 bases at V and 0 bases at J, with 9 bases between. The germline gives CDR1 KGHSH, CDR2 LQKENI. The CDR3 protein is CASSPTSSSYNSPLHF. The CDR3 nucleotides read TGTGCCAGCTCACCGACTTCTAGCTCCTATAATTCACCCCTCCACTTT.

This clone occurred a few times. V and J are TRBV18 and TRBJ1-5; no clear D. Looked up from germline, CDR1 is KGHSH and CDR2 is LQKENI. This CDR3 comprises 13 residues. Trimming removed 6 bases from V and 4 bases from J, with 10 bases in between. This CDR3 is CASSPADNQPQHF. CDR3 in DNA: TGTGCCAGCTCCCCTGCTGATAATCAGCCCCAGCATTTT.

There are a few counts of this clone. The V gene is TRBV7-1, the J gene TRBJ2-5, with D possibly matching TRBD1 (6 bases). TRBV7-1 is an open reading frame whose function is uncertain. The CDR3 runs to 13 residues. Between the trimmed V and J ends, which lost 3 bases and 2 bases, there was a span of 7 bases. CDR3 amino acids: CASSSGQQETQYF. CDR3 DNA sequence: TGTGCCAGCAGCTCTGGACAGCAAGAGACCCAGTACTTC.

The rearrangement uses TRBV25-1 and TRBJ1-1, with D possibly being TRBD1 (6 bases). The CDR3 has 14 amino acids. CDR1 is MGHDK and CDR2 is SYGVNS in the germline V gene. The ends were cut back, 6 bases at V and 7 bases at J, with 18 bases in the middle. CDR3 in amino acids: CASRWDVGAGEAFF. CDR3 DNA sequence: TGTGCCAGCAGGTGGGACGTGGGGGCTGGTGAAGCTTTCTTT.

In its sample, this clone was seen a few times. The genes are TRBV18 and TRBJ2-2; unclear D gene. From germline, CDR1 is KGHSH and CDR2 LQKENI. The ends were cut back, 0 bases at V and 4 bases at J, with 6 bases in the middle. The CDR3 spans 14 residues. Here the CDR3 reads CASSPPRPTGELFF. The CDR3, as DNA: TGTGCCAGCTCACCACCGAGGCCCACCGGGGAGCTGTTTTTT. Full variable domain (missing parts from reference TRBV18 and TRBJ2-2): NAGVMQNPRHLVRRRGQEARLRCSPMKGHSHVYWYRQLPEEGLKFMVYLQKENIIDESGMPKERFSAEFPKEGPSILRIQQVVRGDSAAYFCASSPPRPTGELFFGEGSRLTVL.

This chain uses TRBV10-2 with TRBJ1-4, with 10 positions matching TRBD1. The CDR3 covers 16 residues. Germline V CDR1 and CDR2: WSHSY, SAAADI. After removal of 5 bases from V and 3 bases from J, the junction contained 6 bases not matched to a gene. The chain's CDR3 is CASSSGTGDSNEKLFF. DNA for the CDR3: TGCGCCAGCAGTTCCGGGACAGGGGATTCTAATGAAAAACTGTTTTTT.

V and J are TRBV11-3 and TRBJ2-3; weak D call: TRBD2 (5 bases). Germline V gives CDR1 SGHNT, CDR2 YENEEA. The CDR3 consists of 15 residues. Trimming took off 3 bases at V and 2 bases at J, with 12 bases between the two ends. The CDR3 coding sequence is TGTGCCAGCAGCTTGTACAGCGGTGTCACAGATACGCAGTATTTT. This translates into CASSLYSGVTDTQYF.

In this sample, this clone turned up a few times. V is TRBV6-8 and J is TRBJ1-6; a possible D gene is TRBD1 (5 bases). The CDR3 sequence is 14 residues long. Germline V gives CDR1 MNHGY, CDR2 SAAAGT. Trimming took 0 bases from V and 8 from J, leaving 8 bases between them. The CDR3 nucleotides read TGTGCCAGCAGTTACTCTTTCAGGGATTCACCCCTCCACTTT. Translated: CASSYSFRDSPLHF.

By share, this clone ranks as large. The chain joins TRBV28 to TRBJ1-1, with no clear D. V dropped 8 bases and J dropped 8 bases, with 15 bases sitting between them. This CDR3 region has 12 residues. CDR1 is MDHEN, CDR2 SYDVKM, per germline. The CDR3 bases are TGTGCCAGCCGCGTAGGGTCAGTGGAAGCTTTCTTT. Protein sequence: CASRVGSVEAFF.

By sample fraction, this clone is medium-sized (0.01 to 0.1%). The chain combines TRBV9 with TRBJ1-2; possibly TRBD1 for D (5 bases). There are 14 residues in the CDR3. Germline V lookup: CDR1 SGDLS, CDR2 YYNGEE. With 5 bases removed from V and 0 bases from J, the gap between germline ends came to 11 bases. The CDR3 sequence is CASRETASNYGYTF. Written as DNA, the CDR3 is TGTGCCAGCAGGGAGACAGCATCTAACTATGGCTACACCTTC.

The chain carries TRBV14 and TRBJ1-1, with D maybe TRBD1 (6 bases). Trimming shortened V by 4 bases and J by 2 bases, and 11 bases separated the two germline ends. This CDR3 has 14 residues. Germline values: CDR1 SGHDN, CDR2 FVKESK. The CDR3 here is CASSPRQDNTEAFF. Here the CDR3 DNA reads TGTGCCAGCAGCCCTCGACAGGATAACACTGAAGCTTTCTTT. The whole variable domain, filled in from reference TRBV14 and TRBJ1-1, reads EAGVTQFPSHSVIEKGQTVTLRCDPISGHDNLYWYRRVMGKEIKFLLHFVKESKQDESGMPNNRFLAERTGGTYSTLKVQPAELEDSGVYFCASSPRQDNTEAFFGQGTRLTVV.